Below, 27 T cell receptor beta chains from the same sample are listed, as sequenced in a study of blood T cells in healthy people across ages. The authors ran a second PCR of roughly 7 to 11 cycles using a sample-barcoded 5' primer and a J-beta primer mix. TCRdb ran MiXCR on the 5' RACE reads and lists one entry per CDR3 protein. The sample records a few hundred thousand distinct CDR3 sequences, about 55% being singletons. Sequenced input: blood. The receptors stem from a man between 60 and 75 years old in good health.

The chain links TRBV15 to TRBJ2-6; D is ambiguous. Germline V CDR1 and CDR2: LNHNV, YYDKDF (reference sequence). The CDR3 extends over 16 amino acids. Trimming stripped 4 bases from V and 1 base from J, with 11 bases between. The CDR3 spells CATSNLLGSGANVLTF. CDR3 in DNA: TGTGCCACCAGCAACCTCTTGGGGTCTGGGGCCAACGTCCTGACTTTC.

V is TRBV25-1 and J is TRBJ1-1; 8 positions match TRBD1. Per germline, CDR1 MGHDK and CDR2 SYGVNS. The CDR3 runs to 15 residues. V dropped 5 bases and J dropped 4; count of bases not matched to a gene: 9. Written as DNA, the CDR3 is TGTGCCAGCAGTAGGGGCAGGGGGCGAGTCACTGAAGCTTTCTTT. It is translated as CASSRGRGRVTEAFF.

The CDR3 DNA sequence: TGTGCCTGGAGGGGCGACAGGGGTTATGGCTACACCTTC. Translated: CAWRGDRGYGYTF. The rearrangement joins TRBV30 to TRBJ1-2, with TRBD1 matching over 8 bases. Per germline, CDR1 GTSNPN and CDR2 SVGIG (reference sequence). Trimming at V came to 3 bases and at J to 5 bases, leaving 5 bases not matched to a gene. The CDR3 consists of 13 residues.

The rearrangement joins TRBV11-3 to TRBJ2-1; possible D gene TRBD2, 6 bases. The CDR3 spans 14 residues. Trimming cost V 1 base and J 8 bases, with 12 bases left between them. Germline CDR1 is SGHNT and CDR2 is YENEEA. The CDR3 spells CASSLGAGSHEQFF. DNA for the CDR3: TGTGCCAGCAGCTTAGGAGCGGGCTCCCATGAGCAGTTCTTC.

The table lists this clonotype with a few counts. CDR3 region: CASRPIRGRGETQYF. The CDR3 DNA reads as TGTGCCAGCAGACCGATCAGGGGGCGAGGGGAGACCCAGTACTTC. This rearrangement joins TRBV11-2 to TRBJ2-5, with 8 bases fitting TRBD1. The CDR3 covers 15 residues. Germline V gene sequence: CDR1 SGHAT, CDR2 FQNNGV. V lost 6 bases to trimming and J lost 5 bases; unmatched junction nucleotides: 11.

V and J are TRBV12-3 or TRBV12-4 and TRBJ2-5, with TRBD2 matching 11 bases. The J segment lost 1 base and the V segment lost 4 bases, leaving 8 bases of the junction unmatched. The CDR3 has 17 residues. As DNA, the CDR3 is TGTGCCAGCAGTTCCCCCCTTACTAGCGGGAGCCAAGAGACCCAGTACTTC. Translated, it gives CASSSPLTSGSQETQYF.

The chain joins TRBV20-1 to TRBJ2-3; D unresolved. Trimming removed 5 bases from V and 3 bases from J, with 12 bases in between. The CDR3 loop spans 13 amino acids. CDR1 and CDR2 from the germline V gene are DFQATT and SNEGSKA (reference sequence). This CDR3 is CSAGDIPTDTQYF. The CDR3 DNA reads TGCAGTGCTGGTGACATTCCTACAGATACGCAGTATTTT.

The J gene is TRBJ2-4, the V gene TRBV28; 12 bases map to TRBD2. V lost 8 bases, J lost 13 bases, and 12 bases stayed unmatched. Germline V gene sequence: CDR1 MDHEN, CDR2 SYDVKM. The CDR3 contains 14 residues. The CDR3 nucleotides read TGTGCCAGCCAACCTAGCGGGAGGGCGGGTGAGCAGTACTTC. Its protein is CASQPSGRAGEQYF.

This CDR3 reads CASSLNSYYEQYF. The CDR3 nucleotides are TGTGCCAGCAGCTTAAATAGCTACTACGAGCAGTACTTC. The chain joins TRBV7-2 to TRBJ2-7; D unclear. Per germline, CDR1 SGHTA and CDR2 FQGNSA. CDR3 size: 13 residues. Trimming took off 2 bases at V and 3 bases at J, with 8 bases between the two ends.

This clonotype was counted only a few times. The rearrangement joins TRBV20-1 to TRBJ2-1; D is uncertain. CDR3 length: 10 residues. The V end was cut by 5 bases, the J end by 7 bases, with 6 bases between. Germline CDR1 and CDR2: DFQATT and SNEGSKA (reference sequence). CDR3 region: CSAARNEQFF. The CDR3 nucleotides read TGCAGTGCTGCTAGGAATGAGCAGTTCTTC.

The V and J genes are TRBV7-6 and TRBJ2-3; D unresolved. The length of the CDR3 is 15 residues. Trimming shortened V by 5 bases and J by 0 bases, and 12 bases separated the two germline ends. Germline-derived CDR1 and CDR2 are SGHVS and FNYEAQ. The CDR3 is CASSPDGMSTDTQYF. CDR3 DNA sequence: TGTGCCAGCAGCCCAGATGGGATGAGCACAGATACGCAGTATTTT.

The V call is TRBV4-3, the J call TRBJ2-5; D is possibly TRBD1 or TRBD2 (5 bases each). The ends were cut back, 0 bases at V and 3 bases at J, with 11 bases in the middle. The CDR3 runs 15 residues. Germline lookup yields CDR1 LGHNA and CDR2 YSLEER. The CDR3 loop is CASSQDGAEKETQYF. The CDR3 nucleotides read TGCGCCAGCAGCCAAGACGGGGCAGAGAAAGAGACCCAGTACTTC.

The chain joins TRBV12-3 or TRBV12-4 to TRBJ2-7; 7 bases are shared with TRBD1. V lost 6 bases and J lost 2; bases outside the gene matches: 13. This CDR3 has 16 amino acids. CDR3 region: CASSLGQPGTTYEQYF. CDR3 nucleotides: TGTGCCAGCAGCTTGGGACAGCCAGGGACCACCTACGAGCAGTACTTC.

This clonotype was observed a handful of times. The rearrangement links TRBV6-5 to TRBJ2-1, with D possibly TRBD1 on 7 matching bases. The CDR3 covers 17 residues. Trimming left V 2 bases short and J 7 bases short, with 21 bases between. The germline CDR1 and CDR2 sequences are MNHEY and SVGAGI. The CDR3 sequence: CASSYGMTGKGLNEQFF. The CDR3 DNA follows: TGTGCCAGCAGTTACGGTATGACAGGGAAGGGACTGAATGAGCAGTTCTTC.

The CDR3 region has the DNA TGTGCCAGCAGTCGCCGACTAGCGGGGGTTCTCACAGATACGCAGTATTTT. It is translated as CASSRRLAGVLTDTQYF. The chain employs TRBV7-2 and TRBJ2-3, with TRBD2 identical over 12 bases. Germline lookup yields CDR1 SGHTA and CDR2 FQGNSA. The CDR3 contains 17 residues. Losses at the gene ends were 6 bases for V and 2 bases for J; bases not matched to a gene: 9.

This clonotype occurred once. This sequence joins TRBV28 and TRBJ1-1; no reliable D call. V gave up 7 bases and J gave up 0 bases, with 3 bases separating them. The CDR3 totals 11 residues. The germline gives CDR1 MDHEN, CDR2 SYDVKM. CDR3 loop: CASTMNTEAFF. Written as DNA, the CDR3 is TGTGCCAGCACCATGAACACTGAAGCTTTCTTT.

This clonotype appeared once. The chain has TRBV20-1 and TRBJ2-1; D gene unclear. The germline CDR1 and CDR2 sequences are DFQATT and SNEGSKA (reference sequence). V gave up 8 bases and J gave up 4 bases, with 9 bases separating them. There are 11 residues in the CDR3. The CDR3 bases are TGCAGTATCCGAAAATACAATGAGCAGTTCTTC. Translating it yields CSIRKYNEQFF.

As DNA, the CDR3 is TGCAGTGCCACGGACAGGGGGAATGGCTACACCTTC. Its protein is CSATDRGNGYTF. V gene TRBV20-1 combines with J gene TRBJ1-2; TRBD1 matches 10 bases. V lost 6 bases to trimming and J lost 6 bases; unmatched junction nucleotides: 4. The CDR3 has 12 residues. Looked up from germline, CDR1 is DFQATT and CDR2 is SNEGSKA (reference sequence).

This chain connects TRBV29-1 to TRBJ2-7; 9 nucleotides align to TRBD1. In germline, CDR1 is SQVTM, CDR2 ANQGSEA. The length of the CDR3 is 13 residues. The J segment lost 5 bases and the V segment lost 4 bases, leaving 6 bases of the junction unmatched. Here the CDR3 reads CSVGGTGSDEQYF. Written as DNA, the CDR3 is TGCAGCGTTGGAGGGACAGGGAGCGACGAGCAGTACTTC.

This clonotype was observed many times. The rearrangement links TRBV7-3 to TRBJ2-1; 10 bases are a match to TRBD2. The ends lost 6 bases at V and 4 bases at J; junction bases unmatched: 12. This CDR3 is built from 17 residues. Germline CDR1 SGHTA, CDR2 FQGTGA. The CDR3 region has the DNA TGTGCCAGCAGTAAAATTCCGGGACTAGCGCCATACAATGAGCAGTTCTTC. Protein sequence: CASSKIPGLAPYNEQFF.

The chain is built from TRBV12-3 or TRBV12-4 and TRBJ2-7, with TRBD2 matching over 9 bases. The CDR3 runs to 15 residues. V shed 2 bases, J shed 4 bases, and the junction held 6 bases outside the gene matches. The DNA for the CDR3 is TGTGCCAGCAGTTTATGGCGGGAGGGTAGGTACGAGCAGTACTTC. This gives the protein CASSLWREGRYEQYF.

This clonotype was seen a handful of times. The rearrangement uses TRBV20-1 and TRBJ2-5; TRBD2 aligns across 11 bases. The J call may be incorrect, as the DNA end agrees better with TRBJ2-7. The CDR3 spans 16 residues. Per the germline V gene, CDR1 is DFQATT and CDR2 is SNEGSKA (reference sequence). The CDR3, as DNA: TGCAGTGCTGGTGATAGCGGGGGGGGTAATAGCTACGAGCAGTACTTC. Translation gives CSAGDSGGGNSYEQYF.

The chain couples TRBV5-1 to TRBJ1-2; TRBD1 matches at 11 bases. V dropped 3 bases and J dropped 3; count of bases not matched to a gene: 4. Germline V gene data show CDR1 as SGHRS and CDR2 as YFSETQ. The CDR3 length is 15 residues. The CDR3 region has the DNA TGCGCCAGCAGCTGGAGGACAGGGGGCGACTATGGCTACACCTTC. Residues: CASSWRTGGDYGYTF.

The chain is built from TRBV7-2 and TRBJ1-2; no clear D gene. The germline gives CDR1 SGHTA, CDR2 FQGNSA. V lost 0 bases to trimming and J lost 2 bases, with 10 bases between them. The CDR3 covers 15 residues. For the CDR3, the DNA is TGTGCCAGCAGCTTAGCACCAGGTACCAACTATGGCTACACCTTC. Protein: CASSLAPGTNYGYTF.

The gene calls are TRBV5-1 and TRBJ1-2; D might be TRBD1 (5 bases). V lost 0 bases and J 3 bases, leaving 12 bases between the germline ends. Germline V lookup: CDR1 SGHRS, CDR2 YFSETQ. The CDR3 totals 15 residues. In DNA, the CDR3 is TGCGCCAGCAGCTTGGTTCAGGGAAACGACTATGGCTACACCTTC. It specifies CASSLVQGNDYGYTF.

CDR3: CSATTGMDTEAFF. In DNA form, the CDR3 reads TGCAGTGCTACGACAGGGATGGACACTGAAGCTTTCTTT. This chain connects TRBV20-1 to TRBJ1-1; TRBD1 matches 7 bases. This CDR3 contains 13 residues. Germline CDR1 reads DFQATT; CDR2 reads SNEGSKA (reference sequence). The V gene end was trimmed by 4 bases and the J gene end by 3 bases; junction bases not matched to a gene: 5.

As regards this clonotype: The junction does not match germline at one end; this may be a read error. The chain combines TRBV7-9 with TRBJ2-5, with TRBD2 matching over 14 bases. Germline CDR1 and CDR2: SEHNR and FQNEAQ (reference sequence). The CDR3 sequence is 15 residues long. The CDR3 loop is CTSSRLAGGPDEQYF. Here the CDR3 DNA reads TGTACCAGCAGTCGACTAGCGGGAGGGCCCGATGAGCAGTACTTC.